This is a list of T cell receptor beta chains from one sample in a study of beta chain features in type 1 diabetes. TCRdb keeps only in-frame clones here, not all; method: immunoSEQ multiplex PCR. The sample has 300,000 to 400,000 clones; more than 9.5% are singletons. The material sequenced was naive CD4+ T cells from blood. These receptors were taken from a woman in her thirties in good health. Both conserved end residues are part of each CDR3. D genes are given only for firm matches. The size field is filled for only some rows; it gives once, few, many or a size class.

>TRBJ2-1|NA|TRBV11-3|NA
TGTGCCAGCAGCCACCGCAACTACCCCAATGAGCAGTTCTTC
CASSHRNYPNEQFF
>TRBJ2-3|few|TRBV10-3|NA
TGTGCCATCAGGGCAGGGGTTGCAGATACGCAGTATTTT
CAIRAGVADTQYF
>TRBJ2-1|few|TRBV4-3|TRBD2
TGCGCCAGCAGCCAACTAGCGGGAGGTCCCAATGAGCAGTTCTTC
CASSQLAGGPNEQFF
>TRBJ1-2|few|TRBV27|TRBD1
TGTGCCAGCAGTATGGGGACAGTGTATGGCTACACCTTC
CASSMGTVYGYTF
>TRBJ2-1|NA|TRBV19|NA
TGTGCCAGTAGTATCCCCCGGTCGACTTCAACACCTATCCGCTCCTACAATGAGCAGTTCTTC
CASSIPRSTSTPIRSYNEQFF
>TRBJ2-1|few|TRBV7-3|TRBD2
TGTGCCAGCAGCTTAACCGGGAGGGACAATGAGCAGTTCTTC
CASSLTGRDNEQFF
>TRBJ1-5|few|TRBV18|TRBD1
TGTGCCAGCTCACTGGGACAGGGGGGCAATCAGCCCCAGCATTTT
CASSLGQGGNQPQHF
>TRBJ1-1|NA|TRBV27|NA
TGTGCCAGCAGTGCAACAGTTATGAACACTGAAGCTTTCTTT
CASSATVMNTEAFF
>TRBJ2-5|NA|TRBV28|TRBD1
TGTGCCAGCAGTTTCCCCTACGGACAGGGAGACGAGACCCAGTACTTC
CASSFPYGQGDETQYF
>TRBJ2-1|NA|TRBV19|TRBD2
TGTGCCAGTAGTAGGGCTAGCGGGAGTTGGAATGAGCAGTTCTTC
CASSRASGSWNEQFF
>TRBJ2-5|few|TRBV20-1|NA
TGCAGTGCTAGATATGAAGAGACCCAGTACTTC
CSARYEETQYF
>TRBJ2-7|NA|TRBV30|TRBD1
TGTGCCTGGACCCAACCGGACAGGGGCTCCTACGAGCAGTACTTC
CAWTQPDRGSYEQYF
>TRBJ2-7|NA|TRBV5-4|TRBD2
TGTGCCAGCAGCTTGGGACTAGCGGGACTCGAGCAGTACTTC
CASSLGLAGLEQYF
>TRBJ2-7|NA|TRBV7-2|NA
TGTGCCAGCAGCTTAGAGGGCGGGAAGAAATATGGGCAGTACTTC
CASSLEGGKKYGQYF
>TRBJ2-5|few|TRBV20-1|TRBD2
TGCAGTCTAGCTAGCGGGATTATCCAGTACTTC
CSLASGIIQYF
>TRBJ2-1|NA|TRBV4-2|TRBD1
TGTGCCAGCAGCCAAGACGGAAACAGGGGAGCCTACAATGAGCAGTTCTTC
CASSQDGNRGAYNEQFF
>TRBJ2-7|NA|TRBV7-9|NA
TGTGCCAGCAGCTTAGCGGGGGGAGGCTACGAGCAGTACTTC
CASSLAGGGYEQYF
>TRBJ1-5|NA|TRBV5-6|NA
TGTGCCAGCAGCTTGGCCGGTCCCAATCAGCCCCAGCATTTT
CASSLAGPNQPQHF
>TRBJ2-1|NA|TRBV11-1|NA
TGTGCCAGCAGCTTAATGTGGGCGGGAAGTGAGCAGTTCTTC
CASSLMWAGSEQFF
>TRBJ2-7|NA|TRBV2|TRBD2
TGTGCCAGCAGTGAGCAAGCGGGGAGCTCCTACGAGCAGTACTTC
CASSEQAGSSYEQYF
>TRBJ2-1|few|TRBV21-1|NA
TGTGCCAGCAGCACGGAGGGGATGAGCTCCTACAATGAGCAGTTCTTC
CASSTEGMSSYNEQFF
>TRBJ1-2|NA|TRBV28|TRBD1
TGTGCCAGCAGTTTTCGACAGGGGAACTATGGCTACACCTTC
CASSFRQGNYGYTF
>TRBJ2-3|NA|TRBV11-2|NA
TGTGCCAGCAGCTTAGAGTCGACAGATACGCAGTATTTT
CASSLESTDTQYF
>TRBJ1-4|NA|TRBV6-6|TRBD1
TGTGCCAGCAGTTCGGGACAGGGGGGCAAAAAACTGTTTTTT
CASSSGQGGKKLFF
>TRBJ2-7|few|TRBV19|NA
TGTGCCAGTAGATCTATCCACGAGCAGTACTTC
CASRSIHEQYF
>TRBJ1-5|few|TRBV30|TRBD1
TGTGCCTGGAGTGTACGCAGGGGGCAGCCCCAGCATTTT
CAWSVRRGQPQHF
>TRBJ2-1|few|TRBV19|TRBD2
TGTGCCAGTAGACCGACGGGAGGACCCTACAATGAGCAGTTCTTC
CASRPTGGPYNEQFF
>TRBJ2-1|few|TRBV9|NA
TGTGCCAGCAGCCCCCACCAGGGCAATGAGCAGTTCTTC
CASSPHQGNEQFF